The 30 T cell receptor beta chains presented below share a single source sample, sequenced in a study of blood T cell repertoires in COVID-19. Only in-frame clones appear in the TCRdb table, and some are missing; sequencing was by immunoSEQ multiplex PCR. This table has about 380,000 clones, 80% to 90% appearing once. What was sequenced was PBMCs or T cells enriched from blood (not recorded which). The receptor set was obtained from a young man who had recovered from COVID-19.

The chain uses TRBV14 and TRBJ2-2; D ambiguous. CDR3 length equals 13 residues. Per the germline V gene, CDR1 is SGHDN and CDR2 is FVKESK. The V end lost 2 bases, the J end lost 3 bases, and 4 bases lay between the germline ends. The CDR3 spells CASSQTDTGELFF. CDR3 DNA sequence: TGTGCCAGCAGCCAAACAGACACCGGGGAGCTGTTTTTT.

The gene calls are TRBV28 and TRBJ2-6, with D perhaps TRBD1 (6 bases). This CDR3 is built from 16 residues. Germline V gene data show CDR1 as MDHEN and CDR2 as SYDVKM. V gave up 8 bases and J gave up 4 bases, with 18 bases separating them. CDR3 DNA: TGTGCCAGCCGAACAAACACGGGGACAGGGGCCAACGTCCTGACTTTC. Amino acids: CASRTNTGTGANVLTF.

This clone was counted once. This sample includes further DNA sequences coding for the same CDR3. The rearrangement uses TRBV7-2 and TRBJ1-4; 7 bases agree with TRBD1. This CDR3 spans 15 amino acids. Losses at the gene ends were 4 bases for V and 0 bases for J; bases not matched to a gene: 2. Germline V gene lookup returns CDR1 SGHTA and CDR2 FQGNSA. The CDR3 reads CASSSQGATNEKLFF. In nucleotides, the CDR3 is TGTGCCAGCAGCTCTCAGGGGGCAACTAATGAAAAACTGTTTTTT.

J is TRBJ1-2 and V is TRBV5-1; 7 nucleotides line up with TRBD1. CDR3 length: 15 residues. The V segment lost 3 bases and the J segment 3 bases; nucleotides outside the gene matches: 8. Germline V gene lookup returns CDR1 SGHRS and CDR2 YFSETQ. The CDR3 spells CASSSLGDSDYGYTF. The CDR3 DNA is TGCGCCAGCAGCTCGTTGGGGGACAGTGACTATGGCTACACCTTC.

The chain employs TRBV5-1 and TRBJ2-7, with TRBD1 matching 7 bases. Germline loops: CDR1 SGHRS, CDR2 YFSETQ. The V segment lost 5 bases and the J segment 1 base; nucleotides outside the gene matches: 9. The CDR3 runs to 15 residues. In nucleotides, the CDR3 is TGCGCCAGCAGTCAACAGGGGCGTTCTTCCTACGAGCAGTACTTC. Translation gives CASSQQGRSSYEQYF.

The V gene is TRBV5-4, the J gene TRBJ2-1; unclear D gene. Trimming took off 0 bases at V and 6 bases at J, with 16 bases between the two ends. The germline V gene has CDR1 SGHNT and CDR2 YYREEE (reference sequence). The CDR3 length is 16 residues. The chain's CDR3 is CASSLAGGAKANEQFF. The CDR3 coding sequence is TGTGCCAGCAGCTTGGCCGGCGGAGCAAAAGCCAATGAGCAGTTCTTC.

CDR3 amino acids: CASSSRLAYYEQYF. The CDR3 nucleotides read TGTGCCAGCAGCTCCCGACTAGCCTACTACGAGCAGTACTTC. This sequence joins TRBV7-2 and TRBJ2-7; 7 nucleotides agree with TRBD2. The CDR3 has 14 residues. Germline loops: CDR1 SGHTA, CDR2 FQGNSA. J gave up 3 bases and V 4 bases, and 6 bases lay outside the gene matches. The whole variable domain, filled in from reference TRBV7-2 and TRBJ2-7, reads GAGVSQSPSNKVTEKGKDVELRCDPISGHTALYWYRQSLGQGLEFLIYFQGNSAPDKSGLPSDRFSAERTGGSVSTLTIQRTQQEDSAVYLCASSSRLAYYEQYFGPGTRLTVT.

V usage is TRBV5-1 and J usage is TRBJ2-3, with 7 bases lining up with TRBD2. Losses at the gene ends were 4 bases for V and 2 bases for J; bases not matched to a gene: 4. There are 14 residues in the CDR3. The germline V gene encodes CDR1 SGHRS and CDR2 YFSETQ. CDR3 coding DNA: TGCGCCAGCAGCCGTGGGGGGGACACAGATACGCAGTATTTT. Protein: CASSRGGDTDTQYF.

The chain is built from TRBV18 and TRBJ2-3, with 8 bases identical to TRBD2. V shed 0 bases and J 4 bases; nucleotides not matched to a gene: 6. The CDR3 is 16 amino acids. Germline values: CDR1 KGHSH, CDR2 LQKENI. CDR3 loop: CASSPPGTRISDTQYF. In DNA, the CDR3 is TGTGCCAGCTCACCACCCGGGACTAGAATTTCAGATACGCAGTATTTT.

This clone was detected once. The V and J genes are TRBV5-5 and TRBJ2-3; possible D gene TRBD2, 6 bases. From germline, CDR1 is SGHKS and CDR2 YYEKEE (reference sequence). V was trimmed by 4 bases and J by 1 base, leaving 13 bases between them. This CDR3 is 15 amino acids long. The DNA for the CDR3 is TGTGCCAGCAGCCAAACCGGGACTGGCACAGATACGCAGTATTTT. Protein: CASSQTGTGTDTQYF.

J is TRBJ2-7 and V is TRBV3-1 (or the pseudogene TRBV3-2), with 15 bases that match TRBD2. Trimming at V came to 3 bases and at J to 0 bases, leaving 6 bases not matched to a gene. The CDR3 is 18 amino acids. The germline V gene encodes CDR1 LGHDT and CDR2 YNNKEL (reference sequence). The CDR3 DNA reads TGTGCCAGCAGCCATCCCGGGACTAGCGGGGGGCACTCCTACGAGCAGTACTTC. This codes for CASSHPGTSGGHSYEQYF.

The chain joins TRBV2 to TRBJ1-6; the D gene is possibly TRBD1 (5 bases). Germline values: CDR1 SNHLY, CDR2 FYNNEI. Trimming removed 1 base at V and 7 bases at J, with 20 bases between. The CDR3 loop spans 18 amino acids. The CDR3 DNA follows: TGTGCCAGCAGTGAAGACCAGGGCTTAGGGCCATCAAATTCACCCCTCCACTTT. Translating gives CASSEDQGLGPSNSPLHF.

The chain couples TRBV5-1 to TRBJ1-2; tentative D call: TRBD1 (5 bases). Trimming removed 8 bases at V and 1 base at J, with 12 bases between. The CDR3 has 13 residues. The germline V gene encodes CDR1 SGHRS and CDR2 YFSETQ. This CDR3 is CASRMDINYGYTF. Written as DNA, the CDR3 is TGCGCCAGTCGGATGGACATTAACTATGGCTACACCTTC. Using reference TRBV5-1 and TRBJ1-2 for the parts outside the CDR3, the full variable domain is KAGVTQTPRYLIKTRGQQVTLSCSPISGHRSVSWYQQTPGQGLQFLFEYFSETQRNKGNFPGRFSGRQFSNSRSEMNVSTLELGDSALYLCASRMDINYGYTFGSGTRLTVV.

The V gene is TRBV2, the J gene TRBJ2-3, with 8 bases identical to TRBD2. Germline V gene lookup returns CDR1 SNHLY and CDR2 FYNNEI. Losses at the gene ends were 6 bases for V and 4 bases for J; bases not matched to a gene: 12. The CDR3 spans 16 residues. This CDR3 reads CASSALGGGTPDTQYF. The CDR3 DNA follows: TGTGCCAGCAGCGCCTTGGGCGGGGGGACCCCAGATACGCAGTATTTT. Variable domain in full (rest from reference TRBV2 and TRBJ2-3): EPEVTQTPSHQVTQMGQEVILRCVPISNHLYFYWYRQILGQKVEFLVSFYNNEISEKSEIFDDQFSVERPDGSNFTLKIRSTKLEDSAMYFCASSALGGGTPDTQYFGPGTRLTVL.

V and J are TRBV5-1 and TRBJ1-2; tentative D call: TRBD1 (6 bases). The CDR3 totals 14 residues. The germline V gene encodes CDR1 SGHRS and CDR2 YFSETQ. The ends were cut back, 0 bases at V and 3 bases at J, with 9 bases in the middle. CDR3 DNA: TGCGCCAGCAGCTTGGCCCCAGGGGACTATGGCTACACCTTC. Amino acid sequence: CASSLAPGDYGYTF.

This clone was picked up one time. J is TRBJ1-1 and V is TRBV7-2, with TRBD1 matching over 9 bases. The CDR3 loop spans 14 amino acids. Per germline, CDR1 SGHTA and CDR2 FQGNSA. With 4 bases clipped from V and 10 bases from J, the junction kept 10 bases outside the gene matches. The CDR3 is CASSSGTGKGAAFF. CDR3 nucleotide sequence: TGTGCCAGCAGCTCCGGGACAGGGAAGGGCGCAGCTTTCTTT.

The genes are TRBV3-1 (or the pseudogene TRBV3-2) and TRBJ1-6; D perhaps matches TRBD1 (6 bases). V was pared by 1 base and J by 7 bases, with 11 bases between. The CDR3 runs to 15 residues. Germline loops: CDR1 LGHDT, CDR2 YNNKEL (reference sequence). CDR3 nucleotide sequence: TGTGCCAGCAGCCAAGCTAGGGGGTCCAATTCACCCCTCCACTTT. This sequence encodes CASSQARGSNSPLHF.

CDR3 in DNA: TGTGCCTGGAGTCGGCTAACGGGGGGTGGCAATCAGCCCCAGCATTTT. Encoded protein: CAWSRLTGGGNQPQHF. The rearrangement joins TRBV30 to TRBJ1-5, with D possibly matching TRBD1 (5 bases). The V gene's germline CDR1 is GTSNPN and CDR2 SVGIG (reference sequence). The CDR3 consists of 16 residues. The ends were cut back, 2 bases at V and 2 bases at J, with 16 bases in the middle. Full variable domain (outside the CDR3, taken from reference TRBV30 and TRBJ1-5): SQTIHQWPATLVQPVGSPLSLECTVEGTSNPNLYWYRQAAGRGLQLLFYSVGIGQISSEVPQNLSASRPQDRQFILSSKKLLLSDSGFYLCAWSRLTGGGNQPQHFGDGTRLSIL.

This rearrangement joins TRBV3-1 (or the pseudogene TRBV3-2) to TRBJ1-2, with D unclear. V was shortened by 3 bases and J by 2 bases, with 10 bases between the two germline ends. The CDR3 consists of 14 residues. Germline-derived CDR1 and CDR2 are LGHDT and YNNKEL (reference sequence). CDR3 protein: CASSHPTENYGYTF. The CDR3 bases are TGTGCCAGCAGCCACCCTACGGAGAACTATGGCTACACCTTC.

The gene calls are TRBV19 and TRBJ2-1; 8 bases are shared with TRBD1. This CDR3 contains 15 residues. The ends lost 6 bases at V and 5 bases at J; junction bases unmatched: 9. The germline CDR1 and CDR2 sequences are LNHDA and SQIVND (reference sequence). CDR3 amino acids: CASSPVDRANNEQFF. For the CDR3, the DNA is TGTGCCAGTAGCCCCGTGGACAGGGCGAACAATGAGCAGTTCTTC.

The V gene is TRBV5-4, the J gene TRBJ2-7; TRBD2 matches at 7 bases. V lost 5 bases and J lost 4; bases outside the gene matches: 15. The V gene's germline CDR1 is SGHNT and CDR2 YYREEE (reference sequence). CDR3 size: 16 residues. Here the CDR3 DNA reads TGTGCCAGCAGTTTCCTCGGGGGTAGCGGGCTGTACGAGCAGTACTTC. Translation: CASSFLGGSGLYEQYF.

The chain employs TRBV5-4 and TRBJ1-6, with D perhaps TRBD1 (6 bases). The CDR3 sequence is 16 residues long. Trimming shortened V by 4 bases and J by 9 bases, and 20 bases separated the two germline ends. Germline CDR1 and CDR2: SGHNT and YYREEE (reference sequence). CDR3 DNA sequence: TGTGCCAGCAGCAAAAGACAGGCGGGTCCGGGTTCACCCCTCCACTTT. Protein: CASSKRQAGPGSPLHF. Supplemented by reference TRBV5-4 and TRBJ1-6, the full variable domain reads ETGVTQSPTHLIKTRGQQVTLRCSSQSGHNTVSWYQQALGQGPQFIFQYYREEENGRGNFPPRFSGLQFPNYSSELNVNALELDDSALYLCASSKRQAGPGSPLHFGNGTRLTVT.

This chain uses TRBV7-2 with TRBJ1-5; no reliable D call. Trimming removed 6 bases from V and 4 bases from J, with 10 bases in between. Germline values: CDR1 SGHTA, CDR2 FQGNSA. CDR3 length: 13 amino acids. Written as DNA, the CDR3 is TGTGCCAGCAGAAGCGGAGGGAATCAGCCCCAGCATTTT. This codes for CASRSGGNQPQHF.

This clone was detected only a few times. The CDR3 reads CASSLGGPYNEQFF. The CDR3 nucleotides read TGTGCCAGCAGCCTGGGTGGGCCCTACAATGAGCAGTTCTTC. The rearrangement uses TRBV7-9 and TRBJ2-1, with D unclear. The CDR3 length is 14 residues. V was shortened by 5 bases and J by 2 bases, with 10 bases between the two germline ends. In germline, CDR1 is SEHNR, CDR2 FQNEAQ (reference sequence).

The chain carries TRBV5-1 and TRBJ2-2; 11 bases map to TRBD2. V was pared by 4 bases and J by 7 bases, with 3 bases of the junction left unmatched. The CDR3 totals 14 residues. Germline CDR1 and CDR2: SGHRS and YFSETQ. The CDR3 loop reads CASSPGTSGGELFF. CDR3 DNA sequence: TGCGCCAGCAGCCCTGGGACTAGCGGCGGGGAGCTGTTTTTT.

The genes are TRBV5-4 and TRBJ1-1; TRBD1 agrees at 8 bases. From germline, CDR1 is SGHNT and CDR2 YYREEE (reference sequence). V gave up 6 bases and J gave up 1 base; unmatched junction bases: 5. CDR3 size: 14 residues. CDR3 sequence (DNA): TGTGCCAGCACCCGGGGACAGGAGAACACTGAAGCTTTCTTT. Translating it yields CASTRGQENTEAFF.

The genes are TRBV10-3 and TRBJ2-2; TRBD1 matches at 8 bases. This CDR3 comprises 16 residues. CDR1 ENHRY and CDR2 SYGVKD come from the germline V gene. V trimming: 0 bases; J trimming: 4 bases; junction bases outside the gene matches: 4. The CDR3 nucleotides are TGTGCCATCAGTGAGTCGACAGGGGCCCGCACCGGGGAGCTGTTTTTT. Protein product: CAISESTGARTGELFF.

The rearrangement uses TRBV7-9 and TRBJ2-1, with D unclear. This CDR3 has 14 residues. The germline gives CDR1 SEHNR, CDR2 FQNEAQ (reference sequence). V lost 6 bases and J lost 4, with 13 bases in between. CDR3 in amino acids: CASRPRYQYNEQFF. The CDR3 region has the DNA TGTGCCAGCAGACCCCGTTACCAGTACAATGAGCAGTTCTTC.

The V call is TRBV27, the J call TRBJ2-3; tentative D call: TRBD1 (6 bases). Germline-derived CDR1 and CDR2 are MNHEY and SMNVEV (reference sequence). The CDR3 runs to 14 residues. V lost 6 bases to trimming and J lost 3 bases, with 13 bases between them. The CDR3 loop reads CASSAGERTDTQYF. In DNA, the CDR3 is TGTGCCAGCAGCGCAGGGGAGAGAACAGATACGCAGTATTTT.

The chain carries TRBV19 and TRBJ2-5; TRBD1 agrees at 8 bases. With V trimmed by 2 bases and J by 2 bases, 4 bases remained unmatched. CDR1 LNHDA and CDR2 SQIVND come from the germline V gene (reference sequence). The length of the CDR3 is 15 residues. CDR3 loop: CASSIQGAGQETQYF. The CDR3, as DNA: TGTGCCAGTAGTATACAGGGGGCGGGTCAAGAGACCCAGTACTTC.